These 14 T cell receptor beta chains originate from one sample sequenced in a study of Ad26.COV2.S vaccination and SARS-CoV-2 variants. Produced via immunoSEQ multiplex PCR; TCRdb's table is partial and in-frame only. This table holds 200,000 to 250,000 clones, around 87% found once. Described treatment: approximately 18 received Ad26.COV2.S at low or high dose, single or two shots; roughly five received placebo; per-sample allocation not given. Repertoires come from day 63 after the first vaccine or placebo injection. Source: peripheral blood, taken in a trial of Ad26.COV2.S vaccine versus placebo. These TCRs come from a person aged 18-65 years who received the Ad26.COV2.S COVID-19 vaccine or a placebo.

This clone has only one observation. The chain recombines TRBV5-8 with TRBJ1-5, with a possible D match to TRBD1 (5 bases). Trimming stripped 0 bases from V and 0 bases from J, with 10 bases between. The CDR3 is made up of 16 amino acids. Germline CDR1 is SGHTS and CDR2 is YDEGEE. CDR3: CASSLVTAYSNQPQHF. Written as DNA, the CDR3 is TGTGCCAGCAGCTTGGTGACAGCATATAGCAATCAGCCCCAGCATTTT.

V is TRBV7-9 and J is TRBJ1-4; TRBD1 aligns across 8 bases. Germline CDR1 SEHNR, CDR2 FQNEAQ (reference sequence). The CDR3 runs 17 residues. Trimming took 4 bases from V and 3 from J; bases not matched to a gene: 10. CDR3 DNA: TGTGCCAGCAGCTCTGGACAGGGTCCTACGGCTAATGAAAAACTGTTTTTT. Its protein is CASSSGQGPTANEKLFF.

About this clone: In the same sample, other DNA sequences code for this CDR3. J is TRBJ2-7 and V is TRBV20-1; D gene unclear. The CDR3 is made up of 10 amino acids. Trimming pared 5 bases from V and 5 bases from J, leaving 7 bases between. Germline assignment: CDR1 DFQATT and CDR2 SNEGSKA (reference sequence). CDR3 nucleotide sequence: TGCAGTGCTCGTGTGGACGAGCAGTACTTC. The encoded protein is CSARVDEQYF.

CDR3 bases: TGTGCCAGCAAGGTCGGGCCCCGCCCAAGGGATACGCAGTATTTT. It specifies CASKVGPRPRDTQYF. The chain employs TRBV6-5 and TRBJ2-3; D ambiguous. Looked up from germline, CDR1 is MNHEY and CDR2 is SVGAGI. The CDR3 extends over 15 amino acids. V was pared by 7 bases and J by 6 bases, with 20 bases between.

This chain connects TRBV14 to TRBJ2-7; D perhaps matches TRBD1 (6 bases). The CDR3 spans 14 residues. The germline V gene has CDR1 SGHDN and CDR2 FVKESK. The V and J ends lost 0 bases and 3 bases respectively, with 9 bases between them. The CDR3 here is CASSQEEQGYEQYF. In DNA form, the CDR3 reads TGTGCCAGCAGCCAAGAGGAACAGGGCTACGAGCAGTACTTC.

This clone was detected once. This chain uses TRBV24-1 with TRBJ2-3; D is unresolved. In germline, CDR1 is KGHDR, CDR2 SFDVKD. Between the trimmed V and J ends, which lost 1 base and 2 bases, there was a span of 12 bases. This CDR3 comprises 16 residues. The CDR3 region has the DNA TGTGCCACCAGTGATTTCGGCCAGGACCACACAGATACGCAGTATTTT. Protein product: CATSDFGQDHTDTQYF.

This clone has just one count. The genes are TRBV29-1 and TRBJ2-2; 12 nucleotides align to TRBD2. The germline V gene encodes CDR1 SQVTM and CDR2 ANQGSEA. The CDR3 contains 16 residues. With 1 base clipped from V and 1 base from J, the junction kept 1 base outside the gene matches. CDR3 sequence: CSVEASGRENTGELFF. CDR3 in DNA: TGCAGCGTTGAAGCTAGCGGGAGGGAGAACACCGGGGAGCTGTTTTTT.

The chain recombines TRBV4-3 with TRBJ1-6; D perhaps matches TRBD1 (5 bases). V gave up 2 bases and J gave up 2 bases, with 7 bases separating them. Germline V gene sequence: CDR1 LGHNA, CDR2 YSLEER. The CDR3 sequence is 15 residues long. CDR3 protein: CASSQHRTYNSPLHF. DNA of the CDR3: TGCGCCAGCAGCCAACACAGGACCTATAATTCACCCCTCCACTTT.

The chain combines TRBV6-5 with TRBJ1-1; D remains ambiguous. The CDR3 contains 13 residues. Trimming removed 6 bases at V and 3 bases at J, with 11 bases between. Germline V gene data show CDR1 as MNHEY and CDR2 as SVGAGI. The CDR3 here is CASRLLADTEAFF. The CDR3 DNA sequence: TGTGCCAGCAGGCTACTCGCGGACACTGAAGCTTTCTTT.

This chain connects TRBV19 to TRBJ1-1; 8 bases are a match to TRBD1. Germline assignment: CDR1 LNHDA and CDR2 SQIVND (reference sequence). The trim removed 5 bases at V and 3 bases at J, leaving 5 bases unmatched. The CDR3 has 14 residues. The CDR3 protein is CASSEQGGYTEAFF. In DNA form, the CDR3 reads TGTGCCAGTAGTGAACAGGGGGGATACACTGAAGCTTTCTTT.

This sequence joins TRBV13 and TRBJ2-5, with a possible D match to TRBD2 (6 bases). CDR1 is PRHDT, CDR2 FYEKMQ, per germline (reference sequence). This CDR3 spans 13 amino acids. Trimming shortened V by 3 bases and J by 5 bases, and 10 bases separated the two germline ends. The DNA of the CDR3 is TGTGCCAGCAGCTTGAGGCGGGACGAGACCCAGTACTTC. Its translation: CASSLRRDETQYF.

The rearrangement joins TRBV9 to TRBJ1-3; possibly TRBD1 for D (6 bases). Trimming took 6 bases from V and 2 from J, leaving 18 bases between them. Per the germline V gene, CDR1 is SGDLS and CDR2 is YYNGEE. The CDR3 is 16 residues long. CDR3 DNA: TGTGCCAGCACCGTGACGGACAGCTCGGCTGGAAACACCATATATTTT. Protein product: CASTVTDSSAGNTIYF.

V is TRBV27 and J is TRBJ1-1; D is undetermined. Germline V CDR1 and CDR2: MNHEY, SMNVEV (reference sequence). V lost 1 base to trimming and J lost 2 bases, with 11 bases between them. This CDR3 spans 15 amino acids. This CDR3 reads CASSLFRLGNTEAFF. In DNA, the CDR3 is TGTGCCAGCAGTTTATTTCGTCTGGGAAACACTGAAGCTTTCTTT.

This chain connects TRBV19 to TRBJ2-4; D may match TRBD1 or TRBD2 (6 bases each). This CDR3 spans 16 amino acids. V was cut by 4 bases and J by 3 bases, with 16 bases left in between. Per the germline V gene, CDR1 is LNHDA and CDR2 is SQIVND (reference sequence). The CDR3 sequence is CASSTQGGMGKNIQYF. DNA of the CDR3: TGTGCCAGTAGTACTCAAGGGGGGATGGGCAAAAACATTCAGTACTTC.